The 11 T cell receptor beta chains below come from one sample, sequenced in a study of blood T cell repertoires in COVID-19. Here immunoSEQ multiplex PCR was the method, and the copy in TCRdb shows in-frame clones only, minus some. The repertoire holds about 400,000 clones, with about 90% as singletons. The specimen sequenced was peripheral blood. The receptor set was obtained from a man between 35 and 55 years old with acute or convalescent COVID-19.

This clone showed up just a few times. The chain couples TRBV12-3 or TRBV12-4 to TRBJ2-1, with D unclear. The CDR3 runs 12 residues. Trimming pared 4 bases from V and 7 bases from J, leaving 8 bases between. The CDR3 here is CASSWSRNEQFF. CDR3 in DNA: TGTGCCAGCAGTTGGTCTCGGAATGAGCAGTTCTTC.

With respect to this clone: The sample has other DNA sequences that encode this CDR3 too. The chain carries TRBV28 and TRBJ1-2, with D unclear. V dropped 5 bases and J dropped 5 bases, with 3 bases sitting between them. CDR3 size: 10 residues. Germline V CDR1 and CDR2: MDHEN, SYDVKM. DNA for the CDR3: TGTGCCAGCAGTCAGTATGGCTACACCTTC. Translation gives CASSQYGYTF.

The J gene is TRBJ2-7, the V gene TRBV30; 7 bases map to TRBD1. This CDR3 is 13 amino acids long. Trimming removed 0 bases from V and 2 bases from J; junction bases left unmatched: 1. Germline CDR1 GTSNPN, CDR2 SVGIG (reference sequence). DNA for the CDR3: TGTGCCTGGAGTGTAGGGACAGCCTACGAGCAGTACTTC. This codes for CAWSVGTAYEQYF.

The V and J genes are TRBV27 and TRBJ1-2; a possible D gene is TRBD1 (6 bases). The V gene's germline CDR1 is MNHEY and CDR2 SMNVEV (reference sequence). The CDR3 covers 13 residues. The V end was cut by 5 bases, the J end by 8 bases, with 15 bases between. CDR3 in amino acids: CASSTGLSKGYTF. For the CDR3, the DNA is TGTGCCAGCAGTACAGGGTTATCAAAGGGCTACACCTTC.

The CDR3 coding sequence is TGCGCCAGCAGCTCGAACGGACTAGCGGGGACCCAGTACTTC. Translated: CASSSNGLAGTQYF. V gene TRBV5-1 combines with J gene TRBJ2-5, with 11 bases aligning to TRBD2. The CDR3 has 14 residues. V shed 3 bases and J 7 bases; nucleotides not matched to a gene: 5. Per the germline V gene, CDR1 is SGHRS and CDR2 is YFSETQ.

The chain uses TRBV19 and TRBJ2-5; D not resolved. The germline V and J ends were trimmed by 2 bases and 5 bases, with 9 bases remaining between them. The CDR3 sequence is 13 residues long. Germline CDR1 reads LNHDA; CDR2 reads SQIVND (reference sequence). The CDR3 nucleotides read TGTGCCAGTAGTATACAGATCAGGGAGACCCAGTACTTC. Amino acids: CASSIQIRETQYF.

The gene calls are TRBV6-5 and TRBJ2-7; 9 bases map to TRBD1. Germline loops: CDR1 MNHEY, CDR2 SVGAGI. The CDR3 extends over 15 amino acids. With 5 bases clipped from V and 4 bases from J, the junction kept 9 bases outside the gene matches. The CDR3 loop reads CASSPGTGLNYEQYF. The CDR3 DNA reads TGTGCCAGCAGTCCCGGGACAGGGCTGAATTACGAGCAGTACTTC.

CDR3 residues: CSASTSSGRVTDTQYF. In DNA form, the CDR3 reads TGCAGTGCTAGTACGTCTAGCGGGAGGGTGACAGATACGCAGTATTTT. The V gene is TRBV20-1, the J gene TRBJ2-3, with 12 bases lining up with TRBD2. After removal of 3 bases from V and 3 bases from J, the junction contained 7 bases not matched to a gene. Germline V lookup: CDR1 DFQATT, CDR2 SNEGSKA (reference sequence). The CDR3 is 16 residues long.

The chain has TRBV7-2 and TRBJ2-3, with 9 bases matching TRBD2. The CDR3 is 18 residues long. Per the germline V gene, CDR1 is SGHTA and CDR2 is FQGNSA. Losses at the gene ends were 5 bases for V and 0 bases for J; bases not matched to a gene: 12. Written as DNA, the CDR3 is TGTGCCAGCAGCCCTGCGGGGATAGCGGGGGTGAGCACAGATACGCAGTATTTT. Encoded protein: CASSPAGIAGVSTDTQYF. Using reference TRBV7-2 and TRBJ2-3 for the parts outside the CDR3, the full variable domain is GAGVSQSPSNKVTEKGKDVELRCDPISGHTALYWYRQSLGQGLEFLIYFQGNSAPDKSGLPSDRFSAERTGGSVSTLTIQRTQQEDSAVYLCASSPAGIAGVSTDTQYFGPGTRLTVL.

The chain joins TRBV7-8 to TRBJ1-4, with no clear D. The germline V gene encodes CDR1 SGHVS and CDR2 FQNEAQ. The V end lost 5 bases, the J end lost 0 bases, and 16 bases lay between the germline ends. The CDR3 is 17 residues long. CDR3 DNA sequence: TGTGCCAGCAGCCGACACCTACCTTCCGCAACTAATGAAAAACTGTTTTTT. This encodes CASSRHLPSATNEKLFF.

The chain recombines TRBV6-5 with TRBJ1-2; D not resolved. Germline values: CDR1 MNHEY, CDR2 SVGAGI. This CDR3 spans 13 amino acids. Deletions cut 5 bases from V and 3 bases from J, with 10 bases between. CDR3 sequence: CASSLDIHYGYTF. The CDR3 region has the DNA TGTGCCAGCAGTCTCGACATACACTATGGCTACACCTTC.